This TCR beta chain was sequenced in a study of T cells in Graves' hyperthyroidism and ophthalmopathy. In this sample, this clonotype turned up many times. From germline, CDR1 is MDHEN and CDR2 SYDVKM. The junction had 15 bases not matched to a gene; V was cut back by 5 bases and J by 1 base. The CDR3 runs to 18 residues. What was amplified from RNA transcripts were TCR beta CDR3 regions. First-round RT-PCR targeting the TCR CDR3 was performed with the HTBI primer set. MiXCR, applied by TCRdb to the multiplex PCR reads, yields one record per CDR3 protein. The repertoire holds some 580,000 distinct CDR3 sequences, with about a sixth as singletons.

This clonotype was obtained from a woman aged 40 to 50 with Graves' ophthalmopathy. Material for sequencing was blood. The rearrangement joins TRBV28 to TRBJ1-1, with 8 bases identical to TRBD1. CDR3 DNA: TGTGCCAGCAGTCCTAGACGGGACAGGAGGTGGGGGAACACTGAAGCTTTCTTT. It translates to CASSPRRDRRWGNTEAFF. The full variable domain, its missing parts supplied by reference TRBV28 and TRBJ1-1, is DVKVTQSSRYLVKRTGEKVFLECVQDMDHENMFWYRQDPGLGLRLIYFSYDVKMKEKGDIPEGYSVSREKKERFSLILESASTNQTSMYLCASSPRRDRRWGNTEAFFGQGTRLTVV.